This entry is about one T cell receptor (beta chain). The data were obtained in a study of preoperative IRX-2 immunotherapy in early breast cancer. Treatment noted: preoperative locoregional IRX-2 cytokine immunotherapy. Libraries were prepared by immunoSEQ multiplex PCR; TCRdb keeps only in-frame clonotypes and omits some of them. The repertoire holds some 13,000 clones, with approximately 91% as singletons. From germline, CDR1 is LNHDA and CDR2 SQIVND (reference sequence). V shed 3 bases and J 0 bases; nucleotides not matched to a gene: 0. This CDR3 is 14 amino acids long. The sequence was obtained from a human donor with breast cancer. The V gene is TRBV19, the J gene TRBJ2-7; 9 positions match TRBD1. The sample was acquired from a patient treated with IRX-2 immunotherapy. The CDR3 sequence is CASSMGQGSYEQYV. The CDR3 DNA follows: TGTGCCAGTAGTATGGGACAGGGCTCCTACGAGCAGTACGTC.